One T cell receptor (beta chain) is described in this entry. Only in-frame clones appear in the TCRdb table, and some are missing; sequencing was by immunoSEQ multiplex PCR. Here the sample spans around 250,000 clones, 65% to 85% being singletons. This sample is drawn from a study of blood T cell repertoires in COVID-19. In the study overall: COVID-19 samples collected from the United States, Italy and Spain covered acute and convalescent phases.

The germline V and J ends were trimmed by 1 base and 4 bases, with 15 bases remaining between them. This CDR3 has 15 residues. Germline values: CDR1 SGHRS, CDR2 YFSETQ. The chain carries TRBV5-1 and TRBJ2-7, with D possibly being TRBD1 (6 bases). Sequencing was carried out using peripheral blood. The TCR comes from a man aged 50-59 years with active or convalescent COVID-19. The CDR3 protein is CASSLSKDSLYEQYF. The CDR3, as DNA: TGCGCCAGCAGCTTGAGCAAGGACAGCTTGTACGAGCAGTACTTC. Supplemented by reference TRBV5-1 and TRBJ2-7, the full variable domain reads KAGVTQTPRYLIKTRGQQVTLSCSPISGHRSVSWYQQTPGQGLQFLFEYFSETQRNKGNFPGRFSGRQFSNSRSEMNVSTLELGDSALYLCASSLSKDSLYEQYFGPGTRLTVT.